Presented here are 18 T cell receptor beta chains from one specimen sequenced in a study of CD8+CD57+ T cells in acquired aplastic anemia. Genomic DNA provided the template from which TCR beta VDJ and CDR3 profiles were obtained. TCRdb re-called the reads with MiXCR, one entry per CDR3 protein. The table has a few hundred thousand distinct CDR3 sequences, under 65% seen once. The source material was sorted CD4+, CD8+, or CD8+CD57+ T cells (not recorded which) from PBMCs. All receptors derive from a human donor in good health.

This rearrangement joins TRBV19 to TRBJ1-4; D is uncertain. Trimming cost V 9 bases and J 0 bases, with 8 bases left between them. The germline CDR1 and CDR2 sequences are LNHDA and SQIVND (reference sequence). The CDR3 contains 13 residues. Here the CDR3 DNA reads TGTGCCAGATCGAGGACAACTAATGAAAAACTGTTTTTT. Its protein is CARSRTTNEKLFF.

This clonotype has just a few counts. A much larger clone is a single base away; this may be a read error. This chain joins TRBV7-7 and TRBJ2-3; maybe TRBD1 (6 bases). Germline assignment: CDR1 SSHAT and CDR2 FNYEAQ (reference sequence). The CDR3 spans 17 residues. V was pared by 5 bases and J by 2 bases, with 20 bases between. CDR3 protein: CASSPNPQGSSTDTQYF. In DNA form, the CDR3 reads TGTGCCAGCAGCCCGAATCCACAGGGCAGCTCCACAGATACGCAGTATTTT. The whole variable domain, filled in from reference TRBV7-7 and TRBJ2-3, reads GAGVSQSPRYKVTKRGQDVTLRCDPISSHATLYWYQQALGQGPEFLTYFNYEAQPDKSGLPSDRFSAERPEGSISTLTIQRTEQRDSAMYRCASSPNPQGSSTDTQYFGPGTRLTVL.

This clonotype has a count of ten or more. This rearrangement joins TRBV19 to TRBJ2-1; D is undetermined. The CDR3 sequence is 14 residues long. Germline CDR1 LNHDA, CDR2 SQIVND (reference sequence). The V end was cut by 6 bases, the J end by 0 bases, with 9 bases between. The CDR3 DNA is TGTGCCAGTAGCTCTGGAAGCTCCTACAATGAGCAGTTCTTC. It specifies CASSSGSSYNEQFF.

Details on this clonotype: One end of the junction does not line up with germline, which may come from a read error. The rearrangement joins TRBV19 to TRBJ2-5; 11 nucleotides line up with TRBD2. This CDR3 is built from 17 residues. The germline CDR1 and CDR2 sequences are LNHDA and SQIVND (reference sequence). CDR3 DNA: TGTGCCAGTAGCATAGCGGGAGGGCCGGGGATTCGGGAGACCCAGTACTTC. Translated, it gives CASSIAGGPGIRETQYF.

The CDR3 nucleotides read TGCAGTGCGCAGTCTACACAAGAGACCCAGTACTTC. Translated: CSAQSTQETQYF. V usage is TRBV20-1 and J usage is TRBJ2-5; D is unresolved. With 6 bases removed from V and 2 bases from J, the gap between germline ends came to 10 bases. Germline V gene sequence: CDR1 DFQATT, CDR2 SNEGSKA (reference sequence). This CDR3 contains 12 residues.

This clonotype was seen once. The rearrangement links TRBV3-1 to TRBJ2-5, with 7 nucleotides matching TRBD1. Germline values: CDR1 LGHDT, CDR2 YNNKEL (reference sequence). The CDR3 sequence is 14 residues long. V lost 4 bases, J lost 2 bases, and 4 bases stayed unmatched. CDR3 in amino acids: CASSPGTVQETQYF. The CDR3 DNA reads TGTGCCAGCAGCCCGGGGACAGTTCAAGAGACCCAGTACTTC.

This clonotype was seen once. The rearrangement links TRBV27 to TRBJ2-1; the D is unclear. The V and J ends lost 4 bases and 3 bases respectively, with 10 bases between them. The CDR3 runs 14 residues. Germline lookup yields CDR1 MNHEY and CDR2 SMNVEV (reference sequence). CDR3 in amino acids: CASSSQGYYNEQFF. The CDR3 DNA reads as TGTGCCAGCAGTTCCCAAGGCTACTACAATGAGCAGTTCTTC.

This clonotype occurred many times. V is TRBV11-3 and J is TRBJ2-1, with 7 bases that match TRBD2. The CDR3 is made up of 15 amino acids. The V gene end was trimmed by 2 bases and the J gene end by 6 bases; junction bases not matched to a gene: 7. Germline CDR1 and CDR2: SGHNT and YENEEA. The CDR3 region has the DNA TGTGCCAGCAGCTTAAGCAGCGGGGATTTCAATGAGCAGTTCTTC. The encoded protein is CASSLSSGDFNEQFF.

This clonotype was seen repeatedly, ten times or more. The chain is built from TRBV12-3 or TRBV12-4 and TRBJ1-1, with D uncertain. CDR3 size: 12 residues. The V end was cut by 5 bases, the J end by 1 base, with 5 bases between. CDR3: CASSRTNTEAFF. In DNA, the CDR3 is TGTGCCAGCAGTCGTACGAACACTGAAGCTTTCTTT.

There are many counts of this clonotype. The chain links TRBV6-5 to TRBJ2-7, with no clear D. CDR1 is MNHEY, CDR2 SVGAGI, per germline. The CDR3 is made up of 15 amino acids. The V gene lost 0 bases and the J gene lost 3 bases, with 12 bases spanning the gap. The DNA of the CDR3 is TGTGCCAGCAGTTACTCATCCCCGGCGGACTACGAGCAGTACTTC. This sequence encodes CASSYSSPADYEQYF.

This clonotype was picked up one time. DNA for the CDR3: TGTGCCAGCAGCTTAATGGGGGACACCGGGGAGCAGTTCTTC. Its translation: CASSLMGDTGEQFF. The rearrangement uses TRBV7-3 and TRBJ2-1, with a weak D call TRBD1 (6 bases). Germline V gives CDR1 SGHTA, CDR2 FQGTGA. The CDR3 runs to 14 residues. Trimming removed 1 base from V and 10 bases from J, with 14 bases in between.

Notes on this clonotype: A much larger clonotype is one base distant, so this may be a read error. The chain recombines TRBV5-6 with TRBJ1-2; the D is unclear. Per the germline V gene, CDR1 is SGHDT and CDR2 is YYEEEE. This CDR3 is built from 14 residues. Trimming cost V 1 base and J 4 bases, with 11 bases left between them. The CDR3 nucleotides read TGTGCCAGCAGCTTGAGCGACGGATTCTATGGCTACACCTTC. Amino acid sequence: CASSLSDGFYGYTF.

This rearrangement joins TRBV4-1 to TRBJ1-4, with unresolved D. CDR3 length equals 17 residues. Germline V lookup: CDR1 MGHRA, CDR2 YSYEKL. Trimming shortened V by 0 bases and J by 8 bases, and 19 bases separated the two germline ends. The CDR3 region is CASSQDSLRAVGEKLFF. DNA of the CDR3: TGCGCCAGCAGCCAAGACTCCTTAAGGGCTGTTGGGGAAAAACTGTTTTTT.

This sequence joins TRBV29-1 and TRBJ1-2; maybe TRBD1 (5 bases). This CDR3 spans 15 amino acids. The germline V gene encodes CDR1 SQVTM and CDR2 ANQGSEA. V was pared by 5 bases and J by 4 bases, with 20 bases between. In nucleotides, the CDR3 is TGCAGCGTTATCCCATTTTGGGGGGAGCTCTATGGCTACACCTTC. Translating gives CSVIPFWGELYGYTF.

A few counts support this clonotype. The chain is built from TRBV27 and TRBJ2-1; TRBD2 agrees at 9 bases. The CDR3 sequence is 14 residues long. After removal of 1 base from V and 8 bases from J, the junction contained 3 bases not matched to a gene. The germline V gene has CDR1 MNHEY and CDR2 SMNVEV (reference sequence). The CDR3 loop is CASSLWTSVDEQFF. Written as DNA, the CDR3 is TGTGCCAGCAGTTTATGGACTAGCGTCGATGAGCAGTTCTTC.

This clonotype has a count of ten or more. This chain connects TRBV7-9 to TRBJ2-7; 8 nucleotides agree with TRBD1. J lost 5 bases, V lost 4 bases, and 10 bases had no gene match. Germline CDR1 is SEHNR and CDR2 is FQNEAQ (reference sequence). This CDR3 region has 15 residues. DNA for the CDR3: TGTGCCAGCAGCTCCAAGTTGGGCAGGGGGCACGAGCAGTACTTC. It encodes CASSSKLGRGHEQYF.

This sequence joins TRBV2 and TRBJ1-1; D is possibly TRBD1 (6 bases). Germline V lookup: CDR1 SNHLY, CDR2 FYNNEI. The CDR3 consists of 13 residues. The V end was cut by 2 bases, the J end by 12 bases, with 16 bases between. The CDR3 region has the DNA TGTGCCAGCAGTGAAATGGGATCGGGGGCAACTTTCTTT. This translates into CASSEMGSGATFF.

Regarding this clonotype: The junction differs from germline at one of its ends, possibly a read error. The chain combines TRBV6-6 with TRBJ2-5, with a weak D call TRBD2 (6 bases). The CDR3 is 10 residues long. Germline CDR1 and CDR2: MNHNY and SVGAGI (reference sequence). DNA for the CDR3: TGTGCCAGCAGTTACGGAGGGATTTCATTC. Translating it yields CASSYGGISF.